These 4 T cell receptor beta chains originate from one sample sequenced in a study of T cells in Graves' hyperthyroidism and ophthalmopathy. Amplification of TCR beta CDR3 regions was performed using RNA transcripts as template. With the HTBI primer set, the TCR CDR3 went through a first round of RT-PCR. TCRdb ran MiXCR on the multiplex PCR reads and lists one entry per CDR3 protein. The sample lists about 380,000 distinct CDR3 sequences, approximately 15% occurring once. Sequencing used blood. The receptors shown here come from a woman aged 55-70 years with Graves' hyperthyroidism.

There are many counts of this clonotype. This chain uses TRBV24-1 with TRBJ2-5, with TRBD2 matching over 9 bases. The CDR3 extends over 16 amino acids. V shed 2 bases, J shed 2 bases, and the junction held 5 bases outside the gene matches. Germline CDR1 is KGHDR and CDR2 is SFDVKD. The DNA for the CDR3 is TGTGCCACCAGTGATTCAGGCGGGGGGGGACAAGAGACCCAGTACTTC. Translation gives CATSDSGGGGQETQYF.

This clonotype was seen ten or more times. V and J are TRBV4-1 and TRBJ2-1; D unresolved. The CDR3 is 14 amino acids. CDR1 MGHRA and CDR2 YSYEKL come from the germline V gene. Trimming stripped 3 bases from V and 5 bases from J, with 11 bases between. The CDR3 nucleotides are TGCGCCAGCAGCCAGAGAGCCGTGAACAATGAGCAGTTCTTC. Its translation is CASSQRAVNNEQFF.

This clonotype was seen more than once but under ten times. This chain uses TRBV7-9 with TRBJ2-2; 7 nucleotides line up with TRBD2. This CDR3 is built from 16 residues. Germline CDR1 SEHNR, CDR2 FQNEAQ (reference sequence). V shed 5 bases and J 7 bases; nucleotides not matched to a gene: 13. The CDR3 DNA follows: TGTGCCAGCAGCAATCCTAGCGGCAAAGGTTACGGGGAGCTGTTTTTT. It is translated as CASSNPSGKGYGELFF.

This clonotype came up many times. This chain connects TRBV24-1 to TRBJ1-1; possibly TRBD1 for D (6 bases). The V end lost 5 bases, the J end lost 5 bases, and 23 bases lay between the germline ends. Germline values: CDR1 KGHDR, CDR2 SFDVKD. The CDR3 runs 17 residues. The CDR3: CATSVGELRGRGTEAFF. In DNA form, the CDR3 reads TGTGCCACCAGTGTGGGGGAATTGCGTGGGAGGGGGACTGAAGCTTTCTTT.